The 9 T cell receptor beta chains presented below share a single source sample, sequenced in a study of CD8+CD57+ T cells in acquired aplastic anemia. Genomic DNA constituted the template upon which TCR beta VDJ and CDR3 profiling was performed. TCRdb fed the reads into MiXCR, producing one record per CDR3 protein. The table includes under 200,000 distinct CDR3 sequences, 63% detected once. Sequenced sample: sorted CD4+, CD8+, or CD8+CD57+ T cells (not recorded which) from PBMCs. Receptors were obtained from a human donor in good health.

This chain connects TRBV5-1 to TRBJ1-2; D remains unclear. The CDR3 sequence is 14 residues long. The germline V gene encodes CDR1 SGHRS and CDR2 YFSETQ. Trimming took off 4 bases at V and 3 bases at J, with 13 bases between the two ends. The CDR3 nucleotides are TGCGCCAGCAGCCCAAAGGACGGGGACTATGGCTACACCTTC. Translation gives CASSPKDGDYGYTF.

The V gene is TRBV5-1, the J gene TRBJ2-5; TRBD2 might be the D (6 bases). The germline CDR1 and CDR2 sequences are SGHRS and YFSETQ. The V end lost 4 bases, the J end lost 2 bases, and 18 bases lay between the germline ends. This CDR3 region has 16 residues. Here the CDR3 reads CASSEQLAGPQETQYF. The CDR3 DNA follows: TGCGCCAGCAGCGAACAACTAGCTGGGCCACAAGAGACCCAGTACTTC.

This sequence joins TRBV12-3 or TRBV12-4 and TRBJ2-3, with TRBD2 identical over 7 bases. J gave up 2 bases and V 4 bases, and 6 bases lay outside the gene matches. The CDR3 loop spans 15 amino acids. The CDR3 region has the DNA TGTGCCAGCAGTTGGGTAGCGGGCCTCACAGATACGCAGTATTTT. It yields the protein CASSWVAGLTDTQYF.

J is TRBJ2-7 and V is TRBV4-3; a possible D gene is TRBD1 (5 bases). V dropped 3 bases and J dropped 0 bases, with 12 bases sitting between them. The germline CDR1 and CDR2 sequences are LGHNA and YSLEER. There are 15 residues in the CDR3. The CDR3 DNA reads TGCGCCAGCAGCCAGGCCGACAGCAGCTCCTACGAGCAGTACTTC. This codes for CASSQADSSSYEQYF.

In its sample, this clonotype was seen a few times. V and J are TRBV25-1 and TRBJ1-1; 10 bases align to TRBD1. Germline V gene lookup returns CDR1 MGHDK and CDR2 SYGVNS. The trim removed 6 bases at V and 6 bases at J, leaving 7 bases unmatched. CDR3 length: 14 amino acids. The CDR3 DNA reads as TGTGCCAGCAGGAGGACAGGGGGAAAGGCTGAAGCTTTCTTT. Its protein is CASRRTGGKAEAFF.

In its sample, this clonotype was seen a few times. The rearrangement joins TRBV19 to TRBJ2-7; D is undetermined. This CDR3 region has 13 residues. The V gene's germline CDR1 is LNHDA and CDR2 SQIVND (reference sequence). Trimming removed 1 base from V and 9 bases from J, with 13 bases in between. CDR3 loop: CASSIAGNGLQYF. The DNA of the CDR3 is TGTGCCAGTAGTATAGCGGGTAACGGTTTGCAGTACTTC.

This clonotype was counted between two and nine times. This chain uses TRBV20-1 with TRBJ1-3; a possible D gene is TRBD1 (5 bases). V shed 3 bases and J shed 4 bases, with 7 bases lying between them. The CDR3 contains 12 residues. Germline V gene data show CDR1 as DFQATT and CDR2 as SNEGSKA (reference sequence). CDR3 nucleotide sequence: TGCAGTGCTAGGACAGCCGGAAACACCATATATTTT. Translated: CSARTAGNTIYF.

This CDR3 reads CATSVILGNTGELFF. The CDR3 DNA reads as TGTGCCACCAGTGTGATTTTAGGGAACACCGGGGAGCTGTTTTTT. The chain joins TRBV24-1 to TRBJ2-2; D unresolved. Looked up from germline, CDR1 is KGHDR and CDR2 is SFDVKD. Trimming left V 5 bases short and J 1 base short, with 10 bases between. This CDR3 comprises 15 residues.

Only one count was recorded for this clonotype. V is TRBV10-3 and J is TRBJ1-6; TRBD1 is a possible D gene (6 bases). CDR1 is ENHRY and CDR2 is SYGVKD in the germline V gene. The V gene lost 10 bases and the J gene lost 7 bases, with 17 bases spanning the gap. CDR3 length: 14 residues. CDR3: CATCRQVPNSPLHF. In DNA form, the CDR3 reads TGTGCCACTTGTCGACAGGTGCCCAATTCACCCCTCCACTTT.